The 6 T cell receptor beta chains in this list originate from one sample, sequenced in a study of T cells in Graves' hyperthyroidism and ophthalmopathy. Using RNA transcripts as the source, TCR beta CDR3 regions were amplified. The study used the HTBI primer set for a first-round RT-PCR of the TCR CDR3. TCRdb ran MiXCR on the multiplex PCR reads and lists one entry per CDR3 protein. The sample holds about 350,000 distinct CDR3 sequences, about a sixth seen once. Sequenced: blood. The receptor set was obtained from a woman aged 40 to 50 with Graves' ophthalmopathy.

The chain has TRBV24-1 and TRBJ2-1; 9 bases are shared with TRBD1. Germline loops: CDR1 KGHDR, CDR2 SFDVKD. This CDR3 is built from 16 residues. J was trimmed by 15 bases and V by 0 bases; bases with no gene match: 14. CDR3: CATSDLRHRGLINLFF. In nucleotides, the CDR3 is TGTGCCACCAGTGATTTGCGGCACAGGGGGCTTATCAATCTGTTCTTC.

In its sample, this clonotype was seen many times. The chain carries TRBV5-1 and TRBJ2-7; 7 bases match TRBD2. Germline V gene sequence: CDR1 SGHRS, CDR2 YFSETQ. V lost 7 bases to trimming and J lost 3 bases; unmatched junction nucleotides: 13. This CDR3 is 15 amino acids long. In DNA, the CDR3 is TGCGCCAGCCAAAAAGTGGCGGGAGCTGGCTACGAGCAGTACTTC. Translated, it gives CASQKVAGAGYEQYF.

The chain joins TRBV27 to TRBJ2-2; tentatively, D is TRBD2 (5 bases). The ends were cut back, 3 bases at V and 3 bases at J, with 8 bases in the middle. This CDR3 spans 14 amino acids. Germline CDR1 and CDR2: MNHEY and SMNVEV (reference sequence). CDR3 nucleotide sequence: TGTGCCAGCAGTTTTTCGGGGTACACCGGGGAGCTGTTTTTT. This encodes CASSFSGYTGELFF.

This clonotype was observed many times. V and J are TRBV27 and TRBJ2-7; D is possibly TRBD2 (5 bases). CDR1 and CDR2 (germline): MNHEY, SMNVEV (reference sequence). The CDR3 is made up of 13 amino acids. Trimming left V 7 bases short and J 6 bases short, with 16 bases between. The CDR3 reads CASKSRAMGEQYF. The CDR3 DNA reads TGTGCCAGCAAGTCGCGGGCCATGGGCGAGCAGTACTTC.

This clonotype was detected many times. This sequence joins TRBV20-1 and TRBJ2-5; D may correspond to TRBD1 or TRBD2 (5 bases each). This CDR3 is 16 amino acids long. Trimming pared 2 bases from V and 0 bases from J, leaving 16 bases between. Germline CDR1 and CDR2: DFQATT and SNEGSKA (reference sequence). The CDR3 reads CSARPLGAGHQETQYF. DNA of the CDR3: TGCAGTGCTAGACCCTTAGGGGCGGGCCACCAAGAGACCCAGTACTTC.

This chain joins TRBV6-1 and TRBJ2-7; D may be TRBD1 (5 bases). The CDR3 is made up of 14 amino acids. Trimming stripped 11 bases from V and 0 bases from J, with 17 bases between. Germline V lookup: CDR1 MNHNS, CDR2 SASEGT. The CDR3: CASNLGQASYEQYF. The CDR3 DNA follows: TGTGCCTCAAATCTGGGGCAGGCCTCCTACGAGCAGTACTTC.